Following are 17 T cell receptor beta chains from one sample sequenced in a study of T-cell memory formation after mild COVID-19. TCRdb re-analysed the 5' RACE reads in MiXCR, keeping a single row per CDR3 protein. The sample has roughly 550,000 distinct CDR3 sequences; about a fifth are singletons. Sequenced input: PBMCs or a T cell subset sorted from them (not recorded which). These receptors were collected from an adult woman who had mild COVID-19 (a few samples of this study predate the infection). Cell type and time point are not known.

The chain employs TRBV7-9 and TRBJ1-3; 8 bases align to TRBD1. V trimming: 1 base; J trimming: 0 bases; junction bases outside the gene matches: 8. This CDR3 contains 18 residues. Germline V gives CDR1 SEHNR, CDR2 FQNEAQ (reference sequence). The CDR3 protein is CASSLVLRGLRSGNTIYF. The CDR3 bases are TGTGCCAGCAGCTTAGTTCTCAGGGGGCTACGCTCTGGAAACACCATATATTTT.

Only a few counts were recorded for this clonotype. The rearrangement links TRBV4-3 to TRBJ2-1, with D uncertain. The length of the CDR3 is 17 residues. The germline V gene has CDR1 LGHNA and CDR2 YSLEER. Trimming shortened V by 0 bases and J by 0 bases, and 12 bases separated the two germline ends. In DNA form, the CDR3 reads TGCGCCAGCAGCCAAGATAAGTACGAGAGCTCCTACAATGAGCAGTTCTTC. It codes for CASSQDKYESSYNEQFF.

The chain employs TRBV27 and TRBJ1-4; tentatively, D is TRBD1 (5 bases). Germline-derived CDR1 and CDR2 are MNHEY and SMNVEV (reference sequence). V lost 8 bases to trimming and J lost 10 bases, with 20 bases between them. The CDR3 sequence is 14 residues long. In nucleotides, the CDR3 is TGTGCCAGCCAGCAGTTGGTCAATAGGGGAAAACTGTTTTTT. The encoded protein is CASQQLVNRGKLFF.

This clonotype was counted a few times. The rearrangement uses TRBV6-5 and TRBJ2-7, with D possibly matching TRBD1 (6 bases). With 3 bases removed from V and 4 bases from J, the gap between germline ends came to 10 bases. Germline CDR1 and CDR2: MNHEY and SVGAGI. The CDR3 runs to 13 residues. The CDR3 region is CASSYLTGYEQYF. The CDR3 DNA reads TGTGCCAGCAGTTATCTTACAGGGTACGAGCAGTACTTC.

This clonotype was counted only a few times. The chain carries TRBV5-1 and TRBJ1-1; D unclear. V dropped 2 bases and J dropped 5 bases, with 10 bases sitting between them. Looked up from germline, CDR1 is SGHRS and CDR2 is YFSETQ. The CDR3 extends over 13 amino acids. CDR3 coding DNA: TGCGCCAGCAGCTTTCGGGAGCGAACTGAAGCTTTCTTT. As protein: CASSFRERTEAFF.

The sample holds a few counts of this clonotype. The V gene is TRBV7-8, the J gene TRBJ1-5; D call uncertain. This CDR3 is built from 14 residues. The V gene lost 0 bases and the J gene lost 5 bases, with 8 bases spanning the gap. Germline-derived CDR1 and CDR2 are SGHVS and FQNEAQ. Here the CDR3 reads CASSLARTYQPQHF. DNA of the CDR3: TGTGCCAGCAGCTTAGCGCGCACCTATCAGCCCCAGCATTTT. The variable domain in full, completed from reference TRBV7-8 and TRBJ1-5, reads GAGVSQSPRYKVAKRGQDVALRCDPISGHVSLFWYQQALGQGPEFLTYFQNEAQLDKSGLPSDRFFAERPEGSVSTLKIQRTQQEDSAVYLCASSLARTYQPQHFGDGTRLSIL.

The chain has TRBV2 and TRBJ1-5, with D hard to call. CDR1 is SNHLY and CDR2 is FYNNEI in the germline V gene. Trimming left V 2 bases short and J 7 bases short, with 12 bases between. CDR3 size: 14 residues. CDR3: CASSEYRRNQPQHF. The CDR3 DNA reads as TGTGCCAGCAGTGAATACCGACGGAACCAGCCCCAGCATTTT.

The sample holds a few counts of this clonotype. The V and J genes are TRBV15 and TRBJ2-4; D may correspond to TRBD1 or TRBD2 (6 bases each). This CDR3 is 19 amino acids long. The germline V gene has CDR1 LNHNV and CDR2 YYDKDF (reference sequence). V lost 0 bases, J lost 0 bases, and 18 bases lay in between. DNA for the CDR3: TGTGCCACCAGCAGAGATAGTAGCGGACAGCCACGAGCCAAAAACATTCAGTACTTC. It encodes CATSRDSSGQPRAKNIQYF.

This chain uses TRBV20-1 with TRBJ2-2; D tentatively fits TRBD1 or TRBD2 (5 bases each). V was clipped by 7 bases and J by 5 bases, with 11 bases between them. This CDR3 contains 12 residues. Germline loops: CDR1 DFQATT, CDR2 SNEGSKA (reference sequence). The CDR3 coding sequence is TGCAGTGTCAGAGGGGTTACCGGGGAGCTGTTTTTT. Residues: CSVRGVTGELFF.

This clonotype was detected a few times. V usage is TRBV12-3 or TRBV12-4 and J usage is TRBJ1-2; D might be TRBD1 (5 bases). This CDR3 is 15 amino acids long. V was clipped by 8 bases and J by 6 bases, with 22 bases between them. CDR3 amino acids: CASDGGNSPPDGYTF. Written as DNA, the CDR3 is TGTGCCAGCGACGGGGGGAACAGCCCCCCAGATGGCTACACCTTC.

This clonotype was seen ten or more times. The genes are TRBV5-1 and TRBJ2-7; TRBD1 agrees at 7 bases. The CDR3 sequence is 15 residues long. The germline V gene has CDR1 SGHRS and CDR2 YFSETQ. V lost 0 bases, J lost 7 bases, and 10 bases stayed unmatched. The CDR3 DNA reads TGCGCCAGCAGCTTGGACGACAGGGCCCTTAGGGAGCAGTACTTC. Its translation: CASSLDDRALREQYF. The whole variable domain, remainder taken from reference TRBV5-1 and TRBJ2-7, is KAGVTQTPRYLIKTRGQQVTLSCSPISGHRSVSWYQQTPGQGLQFLFEYFSETQRNKGNFPGRFSGRQFSNSRSEMNVSTLELGDSALYLCASSLDDRALREQYFGPGTRLTVT.

Ten or more counts support this clonotype. The rearrangement uses TRBV7-8 and TRBJ2-7; D ambiguous. This CDR3 region has 13 residues. The germline gives CDR1 SGHVS, CDR2 FQNEAQ. V gave up 1 base and J gave up 9 bases, with 13 bases separating them. The DNA of the CDR3 is TGTGCCAGCAGCTTAGGGCCCTCGGGTGGGCAGTACTTC. It translates to CASSLGPSGGQYF.

The chain carries TRBV20-1 and TRBJ2-1, with 9 nucleotides matching TRBD2. The CDR3 has 12 amino acids. CDR1 is DFQATT and CDR2 is SNEGSKA in the germline V gene (reference sequence). J was trimmed by 5 bases and V by 6 bases; bases with no gene match: 2. CDR3 region: CSAGTSNNEQFF. CDR3 in DNA: TGCAGTGCCGGGACTAGCAACAATGAGCAGTTCTTC.

This clonotype was seen a few times. This rearrangement joins TRBV12-3 or TRBV12-4 to TRBJ1-5; 8 nucleotides agree with TRBD1. V lost 6 bases to trimming and J lost 7 bases; unmatched junction nucleotides: 8. The length of the CDR3 is 14 residues. The DNA for the CDR3 is TGTGCCAGCAGCTGGGACAGGAGAGGACAGCCCCAGCATTTT. This encodes CASSWDRRGQPQHF.

This clonotype has a handful of counts. This chain connects TRBV20-1 to TRBJ2-3; 10 bases align to TRBD1. Trimming took 1 base from V and 7 from J; bases not matched to a gene: 14. Germline CDR1 reads DFQATT; CDR2 reads SNEGSKA (reference sequence). The CDR3 runs to 17 residues. In DNA form, the CDR3 reads TGCAGTGCTAGAGCTCGACAGGGGGCCGAGGTTAGGCATACGCAGTATTTT. Protein product: CSARARQGAEVRHTQYF.

Points on this clonotype: The germline gene is not matched at one end of the junction; a read error may be the cause. The gene calls are TRBV4-1 and TRBJ2-2; TRBD2 is a possible D gene (6 bases). The germline gives CDR1 MGHRA, CDR2 YSYEKL. The CDR3 is 14 residues long. The DNA of the CDR3 is TGCGCAAGCAAGTACGGGAGGAACACCGGGGAGCTGTTTTTT. It codes for CASKYGRNTGELFF.

This clonotype has only a few counts. V is TRBV5-6 and J is TRBJ1-1, with a tentative D call TRBD1 (5 bases). This CDR3 spans 12 amino acids. Germline-derived CDR1 and CDR2 are SGHDT and YYEEEE. The germline V and J ends were trimmed by 4 bases and 8 bases, with 12 bases remaining between them. The DNA for the CDR3 is TGTGCCAGCAGCATTACCCGGGGGGAAGCTTTCTTT. As protein: CASSITRGEAFF. Filled out from reference TRBV5-6 and TRBJ1-1, the complete variable domain reads DAGVTQSPTHLIKTRGQQVTLRCSPKSGHDTVSWYQQALGQGPQFIFQYYEEEERQRGNFPDRFSGHQFPNYSSELNVNALLLGDSALYLCASSITRGEAFFGQGTRLTVV.